One sample yielded the 10 T cell receptor beta chains listed below, sequenced in a study of blood T cell repertoires in COVID-19. This table comes from immunoSEQ multiplex PCR, and its TCRdb copy is limited to in-frame clones, with some not included. The data hold approximately 300,000 clones, with roughly 90% observed a single time. Sample: PBMCs or T cells enriched from blood (not recorded which). The receptors shown here come from a woman in her 30s who had been exposed to COVID-19.

The rearrangement links TRBV12-3 or TRBV12-4 to TRBJ2-7; D gene unclear. The CDR3 loop spans 10 amino acids. V shed 8 bases and J shed 10 bases, with 12 bases lying between them. The CDR3 protein is CASASWSQYF. The CDR3 DNA is TGTGCCAGCGCAAGCTGGTCTCAGTACTTC.

This clone occurred once. The rearrangement links TRBV12-3 or TRBV12-4 to TRBJ1-2, with D maybe TRBD1 (5 bases). The CDR3 consists of 12 residues. V was cut by 8 bases and J by 6 bases, with 13 bases left in between. CDR3 sequence reads: CASGYRGDGYTF. The CDR3 DNA reads TGTGCCAGCGGCTATAGGGGCGATGGCTACACCTTC.

The V call is TRBV6-5, the J call TRBJ1-2; D ambiguous. The CDR3 has 14 amino acids. CDR1 is MNHEY, CDR2 SVGAGI, per germline. The V end was cut by 7 bases, the J end by 1 base, with 13 bases between. This CDR3 reads CASTTIGLNYGYTF. CDR3 nucleotide sequence: TGTGCCAGCACCACCATCGGACTTAACTATGGCTACACCTTC.

The rearrangement joins TRBV7-2 to TRBJ2-1; TRBD1 matches 10 bases. V dropped 0 bases and J dropped 6; count of bases not matched to a gene: 2. This CDR3 has 15 amino acids. Germline CDR1 is SGHTA and CDR2 is FQGNSA. The CDR3 nucleotides read TGTGCCAGCAGCTTAGCGACAGGGGGCCTCAATGAGCAGTTCTTC. This gives the protein CASSLATGGLNEQFF.

The gene calls are TRBV18 and TRBJ1-4, with D maybe TRBD1 (6 bases). Trimming removed 1 base from V and 15 bases from J, with 12 bases in between. The CDR3 runs to 12 residues. Germline CDR1 KGHSH, CDR2 LQKENI. DNA for the CDR3: TGTGCCAGCTCACCACTGCGGGGGGCGTTGTTTTTT. It yields the protein CASSPLRGALFF.

The CDR3: CASSVWDRDGLLANEKLFF. CDR3 nucleotides: TGTGCCAGCAGCGTCTGGGACAGGGATGGCTTATTGGCTAATGAAAAACTGTTTTTT. The chain employs TRBV7-6 and TRBJ1-4, with 9 bases aligning to TRBD1. The CDR3 covers 19 residues. V lost 5 bases to trimming and J lost 3 bases; unmatched junction nucleotides: 16. Germline-derived CDR1 and CDR2 are SGHVS and FNYEAQ.

The V call is TRBV5-6, the J call TRBJ2-2; tentatively, D is TRBD1 (6 bases). Germline V gene sequence: CDR1 SGHDT, CDR2 YYEEEE. This CDR3 is built from 16 residues. The germline V and J ends were trimmed by 4 bases and 7 bases, with 20 bases remaining between them. CDR3 region: CASSLGQKNLLGELFF. The CDR3 DNA reads as TGTGCCAGCAGCCTCGGACAGAAGAATCTACTCGGGGAGCTGTTTTTT.

This clone is a singleton in its sample. This sequence joins TRBV24-1 and TRBJ1-2; the match to TRBD1 covers 9 bases. From germline, CDR1 is KGHDR and CDR2 SFDVKD. The CDR3 sequence is 15 residues long. Germline trimming cut 4 bases from V and 3 bases from J; bases unmatched to any gene: 5. CDR3 DNA sequence: TGTGCCACCAGTGACTGGACAGGGGCGTACTATGGCTACACCTTC. Translation: CATSDWTGAYYGYTF.

This clone was seen a single time. The chain carries TRBV20-1 and TRBJ2-2; no clear D. The V end was cut by 3 bases, the J end by 7 bases, with 6 bases between. The CDR3 spans 11 residues. Germline values: CDR1 DFQATT, CDR2 SNEGSKA (reference sequence). The CDR3 loop is CSARRYGELFF. CDR3 nucleotide sequence: TGCAGTGCTAGGAGGTACGGGGAGCTGTTTTTT.

The chain combines TRBV18 with TRBJ1-2; a possible D gene is TRBD1 (6 bases). CDR1 is KGHSH, CDR2 LQKENI, per germline. Trimming removed 6 bases from V and 3 bases from J, with 14 bases in between. CDR3 length equals 14 residues. CDR3: CASSGGLEDYGYTF. The CDR3 DNA is TGTGCCAGCTCCGGGGGGCTAGAGGACTATGGCTACACCTTC.